This T cell receptor beta chain derives from a study of chemoradiotherapy in HPV16-positive cancers. The CDR3 is 14 amino acids. V lost 4 bases, J lost 0 bases, and 9 bases lay in between. The germline V gene has CDR1 KGHSH and CDR2 LQKENI. Data came from immunoSEQ multiplex PCR; TCRdb stores just in-frame clones and leaves some out. The repertoire holds around 29,000 clones, with about 91% as singletons. The sequence derives from a human donor with HPV-associated anogenital cancer. The sequenced sample was blood, obtained from a patient who underwent chemoradiotherapy. V is TRBV18 and J is TRBJ1-2; D is perhaps TRBD1 (5 bases). CDR3 nucleotide sequence: TGTGCCAGCTCACAGGGGTCTACTAACTATGGCTACACCTTC. It is translated as CASSQGSTNYGYTF.